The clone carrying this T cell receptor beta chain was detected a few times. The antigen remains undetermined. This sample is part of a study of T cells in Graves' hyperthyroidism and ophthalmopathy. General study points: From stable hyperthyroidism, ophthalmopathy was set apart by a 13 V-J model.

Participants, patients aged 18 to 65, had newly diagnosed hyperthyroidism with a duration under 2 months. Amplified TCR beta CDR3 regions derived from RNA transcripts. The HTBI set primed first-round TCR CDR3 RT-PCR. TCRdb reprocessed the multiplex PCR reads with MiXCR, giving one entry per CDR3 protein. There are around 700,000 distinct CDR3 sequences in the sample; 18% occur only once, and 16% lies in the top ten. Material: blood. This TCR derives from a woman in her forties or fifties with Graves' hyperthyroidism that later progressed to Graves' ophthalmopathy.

CDR3 in amino acids: CAWSVRGSRLDLNTEAFF. CDR3 nucleotides: TGTGCCTGGAGTGTACGGGGGAGCCGACTGGACCTGAACACTGAAGCTTTCTTT. V and J are TRBV30 and TRBJ1-1, with D possibly TRBD1 on 5 matching bases. The CDR3 length is 18 residues. CDR1 is GTSNPN and CDR2 is SVGIG in the germline V gene (reference sequence). Trimming removed 0 bases at V and 0 bases at J, with 20 bases between.